A single sample gave rise to the 29 T cell receptor beta chains below, sequenced in a study of blood T cell repertoires in COVID-19. Method: immunoSEQ multiplex PCR; TCRdb's copy keeps in-frame clones and lacks some. This table holds 100,000 to 150,000 clones, around 81% found once. The sequencing sample was made of peripheral blood. The source is a woman aged 45-60 years with acute or convalescent COVID-19.

This clone appeared a single time. V gene TRBV7-9 combines with J gene TRBJ1-6; D might be TRBD1 (5 bases). Trimming pared 0 bases from V and 8 bases from J, leaving 5 bases between. Germline V CDR1 and CDR2: SEHNR, FQNEAQ (reference sequence). This CDR3 spans 13 amino acids. This CDR3 reads CASSLAGDSPLHF. The CDR3 coding sequence is TGTGCCAGCAGCTTAGCAGGGGATTCACCCCTCCACTTT.

The chain recombines TRBV5-1 with TRBJ2-2; 8 bases fit TRBD2. Germline-derived CDR1 and CDR2 are SGHRS and YFSETQ. Unmatched junction bases numbered 9, after V lost 4 bases and J lost 4 bases. This CDR3 region has 16 residues. This CDR3 reads CASSPRGGRITGELFF. The CDR3 DNA follows: TGCGCCAGCAGCCCCCGGGGGGGCCGTATCACCGGGGAGCTGTTTTTT.

V gene TRBV7-3 combines with J gene TRBJ2-1, with 10 nucleotides matching TRBD2. Germline V gene data show CDR1 as SGHTA and CDR2 as FQGTGA. This CDR3 region has 13 residues. V lost 5 bases, J lost 8 bases, and 3 bases stayed unmatched. The CDR3 coding sequence is TGTGCCAGCAGCCTAGCGGGAGTGGATGAGCAGTTCTTC. Residues: CASSLAGVDEQFF.

This clone was counted once. As DNA, the CDR3 is TGTGCCAGCAGCCCCCCAGGGGGATCTGGCTACACCTTC. This gives the protein CASSPPGGSGYTF. The chain couples TRBV6-6 to TRBJ1-2, with 7 nucleotides matching TRBD1. CDR3 length: 13 amino acids. Per the germline V gene, CDR1 is MNHNY and CDR2 is SVGAGI (reference sequence). V shed 6 bases, J shed 7 bases, and the junction held 8 bases outside the gene matches.

The J gene is TRBJ1-3, the V gene TRBV29-1; D is unresolved. Germline loops: CDR1 SQVTM, CDR2 ANQGSEA. The CDR3 runs 14 residues. Trimming shortened V by 5 bases and J by 1 base, and 12 bases separated the two germline ends. CDR3 coding DNA: TGCAGCGTTAGCCCCCGTCTTTCTGGAAACACCATATATTTT. Translated: CSVSPRLSGNTIYF. Combining the CDR3 with reference TRBV29-1 and TRBJ1-3 gives the whole variable domain SAVISQKPSRDICQRGTSLTIQCQVDSQVTMMFWYRQQPGQSLTLIATANQGSEATYESGFVIDKFPISRPNLTFSTLTVSNMSPEDSSIYLCSVSPRLSGNTIYFGEGSWLTVV.

This clone was seen a few times. Other DNA sequences in the same sample also yield this CDR3. The chain employs TRBV6-5 and TRBJ1-2; a weak D match, TRBD1 (6 bases). This CDR3 is built from 13 residues. The ends were cut back, 0 bases at V and 8 bases at J, with 10 bases in the middle. CDR1 and CDR2 from the germline V gene are MNHEY and SVGAGI. The DNA for the CDR3 is TGTGCCAGCAGTTACTCCCAGGGGCGGGGCTACACCTTC. It specifies CASSYSQGRGYTF.

The chain is built from TRBV19 and TRBJ1-2, with 7 bases fitting TRBD1. Germline-derived CDR1 and CDR2 are LNHDA and SQIVND (reference sequence). The V segment lost 4 bases and the J segment 10 bases; nucleotides outside the gene matches: 6. The CDR3 is 12 amino acids. The CDR3: CASSTRTGYYTF. The CDR3 coding sequence is TGTGCCAGTAGTACCCGGACAGGATACTACACCTTC.

DNA for the CDR3: TGTGCCAGCAGTTCGACTAGCGGGAGGGCCTACGAGCAGTACTTC. Residues: CASSSTSGRAYEQYF. This chain links TRBV2 with TRBJ2-7; 14 bases are shared with TRBD2. CDR1 is SNHLY and CDR2 is FYNNEI in the germline V gene. This CDR3 has 15 residues. V lost 5 bases, J lost 2 bases, and 2 bases stayed unmatched.

The CDR3 sequence is CASSIPGQGLDEKLFF. CDR3 nucleotides: TGTGCCAGCAGCATCCCGGGACAGGGGTTGGATGAAAAACTGTTTTTT. The V call is TRBV5-5, the J call TRBJ1-4; 10 nucleotides line up with TRBD1. Per germline, CDR1 SGHKS and CDR2 YYEKEE (reference sequence). CDR3 size: 16 residues. J lost 6 bases, V lost 4 bases, and 9 bases had no gene match.

The V and J genes are TRBV4-1 and TRBJ1-1; D is unclear. Germline assignment: CDR1 MGHRA and CDR2 YSYEKL. The CDR3 extends over 13 amino acids. Trimming took off 1 base at V and 4 bases at J, with 7 bases between the two ends. In DNA form, the CDR3 reads TGCGCCAGCAGCCAAGTCGGGATCACTGAAGCTTTCTTT. This sequence encodes CASSQVGITEAFF.

The V call is TRBV18, the J call TRBJ2-1; 15 bases are shared with TRBD2. The V and J ends lost 6 bases and 7 bases, in that order; junction bases with no gene match: 7. This CDR3 spans 16 amino acids. The germline V gene has CDR1 KGHSH and CDR2 LQKENI. The DNA for the CDR3 is TGTGCCAGCTCGTCGGGACTAGCGGGAGGAGAGAATGAGCAGTTCTTC. It is translated as CASSSGLAGGENEQFF.

J is TRBJ2-3 and V is TRBV24-1; possibly TRBD2 for D (6 bases). This CDR3 has 18 amino acids. V was cut by 2 bases and J by 0 bases, with 17 bases left in between. Germline V gene lookup returns CDR1 KGHDR and CDR2 SFDVKD. CDR3 protein: CATSDSPSSATSTDTQYF. Here the CDR3 DNA reads TGTGCCACCAGTGATTCCCCCTCTAGCGCCACTAGCACAGATACGCAGTATTTT.

This chain joins TRBV27 and TRBJ1-5; TRBD1 is a possible D gene (5 bases). The CDR3 runs 15 residues. Trimming removed 6 bases at V and 7 bases at J, with 19 bases between. CDR1 is MNHEY, CDR2 SMNVEV, per germline (reference sequence). The CDR3 loop is CASRTGTVGGQPQHF. The CDR3 bases are TGTGCCAGCAGAACCGGGACTGTCGGCGGACAGCCCCAGCATTTT.

V usage is TRBV6-5 and J usage is TRBJ2-4; 9 positions match TRBD1. In germline, CDR1 is MNHEY, CDR2 SVGAGI. The trim removed 5 bases at V and 10 bases at J, leaving 9 bases unmatched. The CDR3 runs 14 residues. The CDR3 DNA is TGTGCCAGCAGTACTCGGGACAGGGCTTCTATTCAGTACTTC. Its translation: CASSTRDRASIQYF.

This clone was detected only a few times. V is TRBV4-1 and J is TRBJ2-7; perhaps TRBD2 as D (5 bases). The CDR3 sequence is 17 residues long. V shed 0 bases and J shed 1 base, with 16 bases lying between them. Germline CDR1 reads MGHRA; CDR2 reads YSYEKL. In nucleotides, the CDR3 is TGCGCCAGCAGCCAAGATCAACCCGGGAAAGGGTCCTACGAGCAGTACTTC. It encodes CASSQDQPGKGSYEQYF.

This chain uses TRBV5-1 with TRBJ2-2, with D possibly matching TRBD2 (7 bases). CDR1 is SGHRS and CDR2 is YFSETQ in the germline V gene. Trimming removed 0 bases at V and 7 bases at J, with 25 bases between. The CDR3 extends over 19 amino acids. The chain's CDR3 is CASSLDGTPFSGNGGELFF. The CDR3 coding sequence is TGCGCCAGCAGCTTGGATGGGACACCCTTCAGCGGGAACGGCGGGGAGCTGTTTTTT. The whole variable domain, remainder taken from reference TRBV5-1 and TRBJ2-2, is KAGVTQTPRYLIKTRGQQVTLSCSPISGHRSVSWYQQTPGQGLQFLFEYFSETQRNKGNFPGRFSGRQFSNSRSEMNVSTLELGDSALYLCASSLDGTPFSGNGGELFFGEGSRLTVL.

This clone was seen a few times. The chain employs TRBV5-4 and TRBJ2-7; tentative D call: TRBD2 (6 bases). Germline CDR1 is SGHNT and CDR2 is YYREEE (reference sequence). The CDR3 runs to 14 residues. Trimming took off 2 bases at V and 0 bases at J, with 9 bases between the two ends. The CDR3 spells CASSFGGDSYEQYF. For the CDR3, the DNA is TGTGCCAGCAGCTTCGGCGGGGACTCCTACGAGCAGTACTTC. Using reference TRBV5-4 and TRBJ2-7 for the parts outside the CDR3, the full variable domain is ETGVTQSPTHLIKTRGQQVTLRCSSQSGHNTVSWYQQALGQGPQFIFQYYREEENGRGNFPPRFSGLQFPNYSSELNVNALELDDSALYLCASSFGGDSYEQYFGPGTRLTVT.

The rearrangement joins TRBV12-3 or TRBV12-4 to TRBJ2-7; TRBD2 is a possible D gene (6 bases). V lost 3 bases and J lost 7, with 13 bases in between. There are 13 residues in the CDR3. DNA of the CDR3: TGTGCCAGCAGTTTTTCGAGCGCGGGGGAGCAGTACTTC. Its protein is CASSFSSAGEQYF.

The chain recombines TRBV7-2 with TRBJ2-1, with a tentative D call TRBD1 (6 bases). Deletions cut 6 bases from V and 6 bases from J, with 18 bases between. Germline-derived CDR1 and CDR2 are SGHTA and FQGNSA. CDR3 length equals 15 residues. The CDR3 DNA sequence: TGTGCCAGCAGAACGCCGGGACACACTACCAATGAGCAGTTCTTC. It encodes CASRTPGHTTNEQFF.

This chain connects TRBV11-2 to TRBJ1-1; no definite D call. The ends were cut back, 5 bases at V and 4 bases at J, with 8 bases in the middle. This CDR3 comprises 12 residues. From germline, CDR1 is SGHAT and CDR2 FQNNGV. The CDR3 nucleotides read TGTGCCAGCAGCCCGGGTCCCACTGAAGCTTTCTTT. Encoded protein: CASSPGPTEAFF. The variable domain in full, with the rest retrieved from reference TRBV11-2 and TRBJ1-1, is EAGVAQSPRYKIIEKRQSVAFWCNPISGHATLYWYQQILGQGPKLLIQFQNNGVVDDSQLPKDRFSAERLKGVDSTLKIQPAKLEDSAVYLCASSPGPTEAFFGQGTRLTVV.

The chain joins TRBV9 to TRBJ2-7; TRBD1 matches at 12 bases. The V segment lost 0 bases and the J segment 5 bases; nucleotides outside the gene matches: 3. The germline V gene encodes CDR1 SGDLS and CDR2 YYNGEE. This CDR3 is built from 15 residues. This chain's CDR3 is CASSVAGTGGNEQYF. The CDR3 DNA follows: TGTGCCAGCAGCGTAGCCGGGACAGGGGGCAACGAGCAGTACTTC. Drawing the rest from reference TRBV9 and TRBJ2-7, the complete variable domain is DSGVTQTPKHLITATGQRVTLRCSPRSGDLSVYWYQQSLDQGLQFLIQYYNGEERAKGNILERFSAQQFPDLHSELNLSSLELGDSALYFCASSVAGTGGNEQYFGPGTRLTVT.

The chain uses TRBV9 and TRBJ2-2; TRBD2 might be the D (5 bases). V shed 0 bases and J shed 5 bases, with 14 bases lying between them. Germline V CDR1 and CDR2: SGDLS, YYNGEE. This CDR3 contains 16 residues. The CDR3 loop reads CASSVGVGVGTGELFF. The CDR3 DNA follows: TGTGCCAGCAGCGTAGGTGTGGGAGTTGGTACCGGGGAGCTGTTTTTT.

The chain employs TRBV3-1 (or the pseudogene TRBV3-2) and TRBJ2-7; 7 bases align to TRBD2. The V segment lost 4 bases and the J segment 6 bases; nucleotides outside the gene matches: 9. This CDR3 has 14 amino acids. Germline lookup yields CDR1 LGHDT and CDR2 YNNKEL (reference sequence). CDR3 DNA: TGTGCCAGCAGCCTAGCCCGTTTAGCGGGCGAGCAGTACTTC. Its translation: CASSLARLAGEQYF.

V usage is TRBV2 and J usage is TRBJ2-1; a weak D match, TRBD2 (6 bases). Germline-derived CDR1 and CDR2 are SNHLY and FYNNEI. V gave up 7 bases and J gave up 9 bases, with 16 bases separating them. This CDR3 has 13 residues. The CDR3 reads CASTPVGGGEQFF. For the CDR3, the DNA is TGTGCCAGCACCCCCGTGGGGGGAGGTGAGCAGTTCTTC.

The gene calls are TRBV19 and TRBJ1-6; 9 bases agree with TRBD1. CDR3 length equals 13 residues. The germline CDR1 and CDR2 sequences are LNHDA and SQIVND (reference sequence). The junction had 0 bases not matched to a gene; V was cut back by 4 bases and J by 8 bases. The CDR3 region has the DNA TGTGCCAGTAGTAGGGACAGGGATTCACCCCTCCACTTT. Translated, it gives CASSRDRDSPLHF.

The sample holds a few counts of this clone. The rearrangement uses TRBV4-2 and TRBJ1-2, with TRBD1 identical over 7 bases. Germline assignment: CDR1 LGHNA and CDR2 YNFKEQ. Trimming at V came to 3 bases and at J to 7 bases, leaving 8 bases not matched to a gene. The CDR3 has 14 amino acids. The CDR3 DNA sequence: TGTGCCAGCAGCCATGGGACAGAGGCACTTGGCTACACCTTC. Its protein is CASSHGTEALGYTF.

The chain is built from TRBV3-1 (or the pseudogene TRBV3-2) and TRBJ2-7; no clear D gene. The CDR3 is 14 amino acids. CDR1 is LGHDT and CDR2 is YNNKEL in the germline V gene (reference sequence). With 4 bases removed from V and 2 bases from J, the gap between germline ends came to 12 bases. As DNA, the CDR3 is TGTGCCAGCAGCCGGTTCCTAGTTCCCTACGAGCAGTACTTC. Translating gives CASSRFLVPYEQYF.

The chain is built from TRBV5-8 and TRBJ2-5; TRBD2 agrees at 12 bases. The CDR3 spans 14 residues. Germline lookup yields CDR1 SGHTS and CDR2 YDEGEE. J lost 4 bases, V lost 4 bases, and 2 bases had no gene match. The CDR3 coding sequence is TGTGCCAGCAGCAAGGGACTAGCGGGAGAGACCCAGTACTTC. Translation: CASSKGLAGETQYF.

Turning to this clone: At one boundary the junction diverges from the germline segment, which might be a read error. V and J are TRBV4-1 and TRBJ1-6, with D unclear. Germline CDR1 is MGHRA and CDR2 is YSYEKL. The CDR3 covers 13 residues. Here the CDR3 DNA reads TGCGCCAGCAGCCAAGATCTAGATTCATCCCTCCACTTT. It specifies CASSQDLDSSLHF.